This TCR beta chain was recorded in a study of regulatory T cells in long-lasting Graves disease. Overall study findings and caveats: Under persistent disease, TRBV28, TRBJ1-2 and TRBJ2-5 were used preferentially.

Sequencing libraries for TCR beta were prepared with iRepertoire HTBI primers and Arm-PCR of CDR3 regions. Via MiXCR, TCRdb re-called the multiplex PCR reads, giving one row per CDR3 protein. The table lists about 360,000 distinct CDR3 sequences, 15% to 20% of them singletons, with around 20% in the top ten. As to time point: newly diagnosed GD, antithyroid drugs for less than 3 months. From RNA extracted from PBMCs, the TCR library was made. It was by American Thyroid Association guidelines that Graves' disease was diagnosed. CDR3 length: 14 amino acids. Trimming removed 5 bases from V and 3 bases from J; junction bases left unmatched: 5. Germline loops: CDR1 SNHLY, CDR2 FYNNEI. This clonotype was seen repeatedly, ten times or more. Antigen unknown. These records were also assigned to another study, of T cells in Graves' hyperthyroidism and ophthalmopathy. That report adds: Exclusion criteria comprised uncontrolled infection, other autoimmune disease, pregnancy or lactation.

This receptor was taken from a woman aged 18-29 years with Graves disease. The starting material was peripheral blood mononuclear cells (PBMCs), obtained at new diagnosis, from a patient treated with antithyroid drugs. The genes are TRBV2 and TRBJ2-7; the match to TRBD2 covers 9 bases. CDR3 in DNA: TGTGCCAGCAGTTCCCAGCGGGGGGACTACGAGCAGTACTTC. Protein product: CASSSQRGDYEQYF.